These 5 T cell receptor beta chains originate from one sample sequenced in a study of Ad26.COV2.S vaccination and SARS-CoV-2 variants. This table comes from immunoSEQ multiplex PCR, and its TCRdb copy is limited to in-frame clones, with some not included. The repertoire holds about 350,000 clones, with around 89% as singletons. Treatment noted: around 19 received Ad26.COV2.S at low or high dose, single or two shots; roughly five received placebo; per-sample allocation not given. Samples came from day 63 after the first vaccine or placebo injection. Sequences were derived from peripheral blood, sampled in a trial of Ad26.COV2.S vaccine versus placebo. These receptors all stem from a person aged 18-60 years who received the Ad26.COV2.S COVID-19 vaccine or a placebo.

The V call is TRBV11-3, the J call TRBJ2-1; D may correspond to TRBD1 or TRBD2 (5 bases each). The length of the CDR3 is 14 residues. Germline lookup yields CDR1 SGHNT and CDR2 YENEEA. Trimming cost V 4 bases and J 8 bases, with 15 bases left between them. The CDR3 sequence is CASSSGHPEDEQFF. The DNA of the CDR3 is TGTGCCAGCAGCTCGGGGCACCCAGAAGATGAGCAGTTCTTC.

In DNA form, the CDR3 reads TGCGCCAGCAGCCGGATCCTCGAATCCTACGAGCAGTACTTC. It translates to CASSRILESYEQYF. The V gene is TRBV4-1, the J gene TRBJ2-7; no firm D call. The V end was cut by 4 bases, the J end by 1 base, with 11 bases between. In germline, CDR1 is MGHRA, CDR2 YSYEKL. The CDR3 length is 14 residues.

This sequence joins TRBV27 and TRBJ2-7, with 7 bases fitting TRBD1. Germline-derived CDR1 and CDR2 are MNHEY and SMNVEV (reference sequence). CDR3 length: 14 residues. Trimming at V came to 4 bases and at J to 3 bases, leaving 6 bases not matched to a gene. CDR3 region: CASSYRRTGYEQYF. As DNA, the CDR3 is TGTGCCAGCAGTTATCGAAGGACAGGCTACGAGCAGTACTTC.

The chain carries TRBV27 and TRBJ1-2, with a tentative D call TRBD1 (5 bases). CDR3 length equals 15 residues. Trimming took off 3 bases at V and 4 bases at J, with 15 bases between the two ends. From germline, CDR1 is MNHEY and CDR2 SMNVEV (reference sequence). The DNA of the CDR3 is TGTGCCAGCAGTTTGGGGCGTGTTCCCCTCTATGGCTACACCTTC. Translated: CASSLGRVPLYGYTF.

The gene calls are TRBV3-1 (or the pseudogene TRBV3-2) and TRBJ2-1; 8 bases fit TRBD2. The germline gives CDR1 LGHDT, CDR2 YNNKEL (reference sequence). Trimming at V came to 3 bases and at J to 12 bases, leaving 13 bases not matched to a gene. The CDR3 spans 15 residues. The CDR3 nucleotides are TGTGCCAGCAGCCACGGCGGGCGGGAGGCCGGGGGGCAGTTCTTC. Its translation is CASSHGGREAGGQFF.